Listed below are T cell receptor beta chains from one sample, sequenced in a study of CD8 T cells in ankylosing spondylitis. TCRdb ran MiXCR on the 5' RACE reads and lists one entry per CDR3 protein. The data hold fewer than 750,000 distinct CDR3 sequences, with 15% to 20% observed a single time. Sequencing used blood, either unsorted or a sorted T cell fraction (not recorded which). Every receptor here comes from a male donor with ankylosing spondylitis. CDR3s include the opening cysteine and the closing phenylalanine or tryptophan. A D gene is named only where the DNA matches it firmly. Part of the rows lack a size; the others show once, few, many or a class for expanded clones.

>TRBV25-1|.|TRBJ1-6|.
CASSAQENSPLHF
TGTGCCAGCAGTGCACAGGAGAATTCACCCCTCCACTTT
>TRBV20-1|.|TRBJ2-3|.
CSASLPGADTQYF
TGCAGTGCTAGTCTGCCAGGGGCCGATACGCAGTATTTT
>TRBV5-5|TRBD1|TRBJ2-1|few
CASSSGTGGHEQFF
TGTGCCAGCAGCTCCGGGACAGGGGGCCATGAGCAGTTCTTC
>TRBV5-6|.|TRBJ1-2|.
CASSLVGASSGYTF
TGTGCCAGCAGCTTAGTGGGGGCATCCAGTGGCTACACCTTC
>TRBV11-2|.|TRBJ2-5|few
CASSLGGKLETQYF
TGTGCCAGCAGCTTAGGGGGCAAGTTGGAGACCCAGTACTTC
>TRBV12-3/TRBV12-4|.|TRBJ2-4|many
CASSSNRDNKNIQYF
TGTGCCAGCAGTTCCAACCGGGACAACAAAAACATTCAGTACTTC
>TRBV7-3|TRBD1|TRBJ2-7|many
CASSLTPGQGYEQYF
TGTGCCAGCAGCTTAACCCCGGGACAGGGCTACGAGCAGTACTTC
>TRBV7-9|.|TRBJ2-6|.
CASSLVLLTSGANVLTF
TGTGCCAGCAGCTTAGTTCTCCTGACCTCTGGGGCCAACGTCCTGACTTTC
>TRBV12-3/TRBV12-4|TRBD1|TRBJ2-5|few
CASSWDRGHQETQYF
TGTGCCAGCAGTTGGGACAGGGGGCATCAAGAGACCCAGTACTTC
>TRBV29-1|.|TRBJ2-7|many
CSVEDLAGYEQYF
TGCAGCGTTGAAGATCTAGCAGGCTACGAGCAGTACTTC
>TRBV10-3|.|TRBJ2-7|.
CAVSRGSFYEQYF
TGTGCCGTCTCGAGGGGGAGCTTCTACGAGCAGTACTTC
>TRBV12-3/TRBV12-4|.|TRBJ1-5|few
CASSFRTDDQPQHF
TGTGCCAGCAGTTTCCGGACAGACGATCAGCCCCAGCATTTT
>TRBV5-8|TRBD1|TRBJ2-7|.
CASSSDRGETGEQYF
TGTGCCAGCAGCTCGGACAGGGGGGAGACCGGTGAGCAGTACTTC
>TRBV5-1|TRBD1|TRBJ1-2|few
CASSLSRTGGFNGYTF
TGCGCCAGCAGCTTGTCGCGGACAGGGGGCTTTAATGGCTACACCTTC
>TRBV7-2|.|TRBJ2-3|.
CASSLSFTRTDTQYF
TGTGCCAGCAGCTTATCGTTCACGAGGACAGATACGCAGTATTTT
>TRBV15|TRBD1|TRBJ2-1|few
CATSREAQGMGSYNEQFF
TGTGCCACCAGCAGAGAAGCACAGGGGATGGGCTCCTACAATGAGCAGTTCTTC
>TRBV4-1|TRBD1|TRBJ2-2|few
CASSQGQGGIKNTGELFF
TGCGCCAGCAGCCAGGGACAGGGGGGTATTAAGAACACCGGGGAGCTGTTTTTT
>TRBV12-3/TRBV12-4|.|TRBJ1-2|few
CASSLFQVARGYTF
TGTGCCAGCAGTTTATTTCAGGTGGCGCGGGGCTACACCTTC
>TRBV9|.|TRBJ2-1|.
CASSVVPSYNEQFF
TGTGCCAGCAGCGTAGTGCCCTCCTACAATGAGCAGTTCTTC
>TRBV27|.|TRBJ2-1|.
CASWSLNEQFF
TGTGCCAGCTGGTCTTTGAATGAGCAGTTCTTC
>TRBV6-5|.|TRBJ2-1|.
CASSYSRIAEYNEQFF
TGTGCCAGCAGTTACTCGAGGATAGCGGAGTACAATGAGCAGTTCTTC
>TRBV6-2/TRBV6-3|TRBD2|TRBJ2-4|few
CASSLAGAVAKNIQYF
TGTGCCAGCAGTCTAGCGGGGGCTGTAGCCAAAAACATTCAGTACTTC
>TRBV20-1|TRBD2|TRBJ2-3|.
CSAWLAGGYTQYF
TGCAGTGCTTGGCTAGCGGGAGGTTATACGCAGTATTTT
>TRBV5-1|.|TRBJ1-4|.
CASKGSGMSEKLFF
TGCGCCAGCAAAGGTTCAGGGATGAGTGAAAAACTGTTTTTT
>TRBV12-3/TRBV12-4|.|TRBJ2-2|.
CASSLGVVGELFF
TGTGCCAGCAGTTTAGGCGTAGTCGGGGAGCTGTTTTTT
>TRBV20-1|TRBD1|TRBJ1-2|many
CSAVLFLRTGGGGYTF
TGCAGTGCCGTACTCTTCCTAAGGACAGGGGGGGGCGGCTACACCTTC
>TRBV3-1|.|TRBJ2-1|few
CASSQEAPAQDEQFF
TGTGCCAGCAGCCAAGAAGCGCCAGCCCAGGATGAGCAGTTCTTC
>TRBV20-1|TRBD2|TRBJ2-1|.
CSARDSLAVSAYNEQFF
TGCAGTGCTAGAGATTCTCTAGCGGTCTCTGCCTACAATGAGCAGTTCTTC
>TRBV4-1|.|TRBJ2-1|few
CASGFGDIDNEQFF
TGCGCCAGCGGGTTCGGGGACATCGACAATGAGCAGTTCTTC
>TRBV4-1|.|TRBJ2-7|few
CASSASGSPPYEQYF
TGCGCCAGCAGTGCCTCCGGGTCCCCACCATACGAGCAGTACTTC
>TRBV7-2|TRBD2|TRBJ2-1|few
CASSLNSGSSSYNEQFF
TGTGCCAGCAGCCTTAATAGCGGGTCGAGCTCCTACAATGAGCAGTTCTTC
>TRBV27|TRBD2|TRBJ2-7|few
CASSARGLGGRYEQYF
TGTGCCAGCAGTGCACGAGGACTCGGGGGGAGGTACGAGCAGTACTTC
>TRBV6-5|.|TRBJ2-2|few
CASNSPPGELFF
TGTGCCAGCAACTCTCCTCCCGGGGAGCTGTTTTTT
>TRBV7-3|.|TRBJ2-3|.
CASSLVDLDTQYF
TGTGCCAGCAGCTTAGTGGACCTCGATACGCAGTATTTT
>TRBV5-1|.|TRBJ2-3|.
CASSLESGAADTQYF
TGCGCCAGCAGCTTGGAGTCGGGGGCGGCAGATACGCAGTATTTT
>TRBV20-1|TRBD1|TRBJ1-3|many
CSARDRANRGQGDVTIYF
TGCAGTGCTAGAGATAGGGCGAATCGCGGACAGGGGGATGTCACCATATATTTT
>TRBV20-1|.|TRBJ1-1|.
CSARGRTSTKAFF
TGCAGTGCTAGAGGACGGACGAGCACAAAAGCTTTCTTT
>TRBV6-2/TRBV6-3|.|TRBJ2-2|few
CASSYGEPLSGELFF
TGTGCCAGCAGTTATGGGGAACCCCTCTCCGGGGAGCTGTTTTTT
>TRBV7-9|.|TRBJ2-7|few
CASSFPQGFSYEQYF
TGTGCCAGCAGCTTCCCGCAGGGATTCTCCTACGAGCAGTACTTC
>TRBV7-9|TRBD2|TRBJ2-7|few
CASSFVGGSYEQYF
TGTGCCAGCAGCTTTGTCGGGGGGTCCTACGAGCAGTACTTC
>TRBV20-1|TRBD2|TRBJ2-7|few
CSAEKGLEDYEQYF
TGCAGTGCTGAAAAAGGACTAGAAGACTACGAGCAGTACTTC
>TRBV20-1|TRBD2|TRBJ2-7|.
CSASSGSGISYEQYF
TGCAGTGCTTCTTCCGGAAGCGGGATTTCCTACGAGCAGTACTTC
>TRBV4-1|.|TRBJ2-2|.
CASSPNPGSHTGELFF
TGCGCCAGCAGCCCTAACCCGGGATCCCACACCGGGGAGCTGTTTTTT
>TRBV15|.|TRBJ1-2|many
CATSKTTGNGGYTF
TGTGCCACCAGCAAGACCACAGGGAATGGTGGCTACACCTTC
>TRBV27|.|TRBJ2-3|.
CASSSRRDSTDTQYF
TGTGCCAGCAGTTCTCGGCGGGATAGCACAGATACGCAGTATTTT
>TRBV12-3/TRBV12-4|.|TRBJ1-3|few
CASSLYAAPPGNTIYF
TGTGCCAGCAGTTTATATGCAGCCCCCCCGGGAAACACCATATATTTT
>TRBV10-3|.|TRBJ2-7|.
CAISESLRQGHKEQYF
TGTGCCATCAGTGAGTCCTTGAGGCAGGGCCATAAAGAGCAGTACTTC
>TRBV5-1|.|TRBJ2-2|many
CASSLDSTGELFF
TGCGCCAGCAGCTTAGACAGCACCGGGGAGCTGTTTTTT
>TRBV7-3|.|TRBJ2-3|few
CASSLTERGGSARYF
TGTGCCAGCAGCTTAACAGAAAGAGGAGGGAGTGCTCGGTATTTT
>TRBV15|.|TRBJ2-7|.
CATSRDISATYEQYF
TGTGCCACCAGCAGAGATATTAGCGCGACCTACGAGCAGTACTTC
>TRBV12-3/TRBV12-4|.|TRBJ2-2|few
CASSLFRPDTGELFF
TGTGCCAGCAGTTTATTCAGGCCTGACACCGGGGAGCTGTTTTTT
>TRBV20-1|TRBD2|TRBJ2-7|.
CSAREPSGNYEQYF
TGCAGTGCTAGAGAGCCTAGCGGCAACTACGAGCAGTACTTC
>TRBV3-1|TRBD1|TRBJ1-4|.
CASSQASQGANEKLFF
TGTGCCAGCAGCCAAGCAAGCCAGGGGGCTAATGAAAAACTGTTTTTT
>TRBV20-1|TRBD2|TRBJ2-7|.
CSASTSGDDEQYF
TGCAGTGCTAGTACTAGCGGAGACGACGAGCAGTACTTC
>TRBV20-1|.|TRBJ2-3|once
CSAKDSQSTDTQYF
TGCAGTGCGAAGGACAGTCAGAGCACAGATACGCAGTATTTT
>TRBV11-2|TRBD1|TRBJ1-2|.
CASSLGEGQNYGYTF
TGTGCCAGCAGCTTAGGAGAGGGACAGAACTATGGCTACACCTTC
>TRBV12-3/TRBV12-4|.|TRBJ1-3|few
CASSLALRGLDTIYF
TGTGCCAGCAGTTTAGCGCTCCGGGGTTTGGACACCATATATTTT
>TRBV7-2|.|TRBJ2-1|few
CASSLAVGFREQFF
TGTGCCAGCAGCTTAGCGGTAGGGTTCCGTGAGCAGTTCTTC
>TRBV28|TRBD2|TRBJ2-7|.
CASSSPGGSGGTYEQYF
TGTGCCAGCAGTTCCCCGGGGGGTAGCGGGGGTACCTACGAGCAGTACTTC
>TRBV29-1|TRBD1|TRBJ2-2|few
CSVVGGQATGELFF
TGCAGCGTTGTGGGGGGACAGGCGACCGGGGAGCTGTTTTTT